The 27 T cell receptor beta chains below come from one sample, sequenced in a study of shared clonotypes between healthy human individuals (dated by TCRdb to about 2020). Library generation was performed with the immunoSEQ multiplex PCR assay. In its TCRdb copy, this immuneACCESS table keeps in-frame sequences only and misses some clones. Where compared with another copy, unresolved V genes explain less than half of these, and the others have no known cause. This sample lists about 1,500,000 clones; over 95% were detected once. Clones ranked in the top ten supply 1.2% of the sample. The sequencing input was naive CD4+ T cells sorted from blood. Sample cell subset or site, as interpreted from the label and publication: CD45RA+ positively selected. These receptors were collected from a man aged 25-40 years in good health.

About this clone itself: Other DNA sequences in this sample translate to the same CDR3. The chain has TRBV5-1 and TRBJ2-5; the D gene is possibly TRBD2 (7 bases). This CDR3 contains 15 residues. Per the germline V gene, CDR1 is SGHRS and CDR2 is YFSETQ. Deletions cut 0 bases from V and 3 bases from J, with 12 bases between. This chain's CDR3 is CASSLAGGGEETQYF. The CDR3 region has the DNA TGCGCCAGCAGCTTGGCGGGGGGCGGAGAAGAGACCCAGTACTTC.

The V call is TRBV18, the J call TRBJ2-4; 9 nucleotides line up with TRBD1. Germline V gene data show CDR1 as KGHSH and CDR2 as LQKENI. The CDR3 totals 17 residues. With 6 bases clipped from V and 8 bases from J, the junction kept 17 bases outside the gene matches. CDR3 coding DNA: TGTGCCAGCTCGACCTCGAGGGACAGGGTTTTTGTGGACATTCAGTACTTC. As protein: CASSTSRDRVFVDIQYF.

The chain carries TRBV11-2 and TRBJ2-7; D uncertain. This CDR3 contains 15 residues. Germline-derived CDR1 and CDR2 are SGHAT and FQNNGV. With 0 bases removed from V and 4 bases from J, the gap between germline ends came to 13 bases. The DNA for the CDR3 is TGTGCCAGCAGCTTAGACCTGGGCCCCCATTACGAGCAGTACTTC. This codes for CASSLDLGPHYEQYF.

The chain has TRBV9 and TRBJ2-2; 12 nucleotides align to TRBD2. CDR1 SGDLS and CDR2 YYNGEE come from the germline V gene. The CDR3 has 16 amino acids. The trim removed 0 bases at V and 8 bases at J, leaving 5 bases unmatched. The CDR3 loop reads CASSVGTSGRPGELFF. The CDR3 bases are TGTGCCAGCAGCGTAGGTACTAGCGGGAGGCCGGGGGAGCTGTTTTTT.

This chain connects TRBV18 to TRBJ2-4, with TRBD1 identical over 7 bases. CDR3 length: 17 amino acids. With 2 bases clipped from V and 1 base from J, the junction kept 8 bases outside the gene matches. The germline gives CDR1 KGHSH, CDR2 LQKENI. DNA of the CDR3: TGTGCCAGCTCACCAGTGACAGGGCTTGGGGCCAAAAACATTCAGTACTTC. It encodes CASSPVTGLGAKNIQYF.

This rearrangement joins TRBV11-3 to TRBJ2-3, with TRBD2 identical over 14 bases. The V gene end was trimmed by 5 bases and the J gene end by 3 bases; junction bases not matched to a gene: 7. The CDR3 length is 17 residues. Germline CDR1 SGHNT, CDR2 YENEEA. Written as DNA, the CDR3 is TGTGCCAGCAGCATTGGGACTAGCGGGAGTGGGACAGATACGCAGTATTTT. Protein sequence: CASSIGTSGSGTDTQYF.

The CDR3 is CASSPIPTALSGGNEQFF. The CDR3 coding sequence is TGTGCCAGCTCACCGATTCCGACAGCCCTATCGGGTGGCAATGAGCAGTTCTTC. V gene TRBV18 combines with J gene TRBJ2-1; D possibly corresponds to TRBD1 (5 bases). The V end lost 3 bases, the J end lost 6 bases, and 24 bases lay between the germline ends. The CDR3 sequence is 18 residues long. Looked up from germline, CDR1 is KGHSH and CDR2 is LQKENI.

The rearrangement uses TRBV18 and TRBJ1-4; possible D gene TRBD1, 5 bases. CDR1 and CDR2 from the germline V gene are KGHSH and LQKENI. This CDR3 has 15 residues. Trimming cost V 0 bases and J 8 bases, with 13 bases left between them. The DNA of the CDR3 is TGTGCCAGCTCACCACCCGACAGCCGGAACGAAAAACTGTTTTTT. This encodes CASSPPDSRNEKLFF.

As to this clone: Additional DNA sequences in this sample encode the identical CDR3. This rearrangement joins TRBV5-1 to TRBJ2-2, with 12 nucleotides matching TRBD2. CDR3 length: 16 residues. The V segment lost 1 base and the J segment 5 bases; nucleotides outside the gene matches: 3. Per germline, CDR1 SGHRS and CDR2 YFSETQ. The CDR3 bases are TGCGCCAGCAGCTTGACACTAGCGGGAGGTACCGGGGAGCTGTTTTTT. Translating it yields CASSLTLAGGTGELFF.

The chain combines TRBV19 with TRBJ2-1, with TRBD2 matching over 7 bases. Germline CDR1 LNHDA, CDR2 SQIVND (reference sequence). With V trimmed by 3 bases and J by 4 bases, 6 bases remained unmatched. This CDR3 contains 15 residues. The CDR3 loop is CASSIIGTKYNEQFF. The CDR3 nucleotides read TGTGCCAGTAGTATTATCGGGACTAAATACAATGAGCAGTTCTTC.

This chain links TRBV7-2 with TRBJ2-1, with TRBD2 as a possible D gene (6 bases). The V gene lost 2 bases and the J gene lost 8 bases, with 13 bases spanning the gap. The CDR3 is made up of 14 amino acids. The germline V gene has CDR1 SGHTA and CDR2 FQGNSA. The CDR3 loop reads CASSLFGGSHEQFF. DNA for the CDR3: TGTGCCAGCAGCTTATTTGGAGGGAGCCATGAGCAGTTCTTC.

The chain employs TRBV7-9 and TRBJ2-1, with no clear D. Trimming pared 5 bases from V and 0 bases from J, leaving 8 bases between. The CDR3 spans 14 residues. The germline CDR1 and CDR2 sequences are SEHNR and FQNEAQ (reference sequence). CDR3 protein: CASSHDDSYNEQFF. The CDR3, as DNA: TGTGCCAGCAGCCACGACGACTCCTACAATGAGCAGTTCTTC.

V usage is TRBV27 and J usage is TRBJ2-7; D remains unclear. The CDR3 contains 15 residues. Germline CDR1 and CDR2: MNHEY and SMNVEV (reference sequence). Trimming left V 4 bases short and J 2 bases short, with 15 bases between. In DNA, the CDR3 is TGTGCCAGCAGTTATTTGGCAGAAATTACCTACGAGCAGTACTTC. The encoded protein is CASSYLAEITYEQYF.

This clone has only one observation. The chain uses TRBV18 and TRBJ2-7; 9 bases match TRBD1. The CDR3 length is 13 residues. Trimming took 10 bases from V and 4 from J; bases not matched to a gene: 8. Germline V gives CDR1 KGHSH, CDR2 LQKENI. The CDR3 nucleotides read TGTGCCACCAACAGGGGGCAAGGTTACGAGCAGTACTTC. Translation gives CATNRGQGYEQYF.

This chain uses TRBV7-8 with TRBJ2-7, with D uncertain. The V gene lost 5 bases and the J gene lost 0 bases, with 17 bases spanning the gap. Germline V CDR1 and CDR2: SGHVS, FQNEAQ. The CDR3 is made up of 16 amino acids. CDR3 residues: CASSPKLASGSYEQYF. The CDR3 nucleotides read TGTGCCAGCAGCCCCAAGCTGGCATCGGGCTCCTACGAGCAGTACTTC. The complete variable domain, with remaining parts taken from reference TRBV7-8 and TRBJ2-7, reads GAGVSQSPRYKVAKRGQDVALRCDPISGHVSLFWYQQALGQGPEFLTYFQNEAQLDKSGLPSDRFFAERPEGSVSTLKIQRTQQEDSAVYLCASSPKLASGSYEQYFGPGTRLTVT.

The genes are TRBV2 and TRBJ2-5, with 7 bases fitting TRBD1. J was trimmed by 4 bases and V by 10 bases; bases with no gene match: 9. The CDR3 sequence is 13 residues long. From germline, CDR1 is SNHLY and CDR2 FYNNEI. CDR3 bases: TGTGCCATCAGAGGACAGGCGGGAGAGACCCAGTACTTC. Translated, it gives CAIRGQAGETQYF.

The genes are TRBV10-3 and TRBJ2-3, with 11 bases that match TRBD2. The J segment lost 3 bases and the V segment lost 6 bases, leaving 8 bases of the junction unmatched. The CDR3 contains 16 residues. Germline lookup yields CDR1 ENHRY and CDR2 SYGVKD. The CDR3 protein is CAIRQLAGVGTDTQYF. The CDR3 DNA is TGTGCCATCAGGCAACTAGCGGGAGTTGGTACAGATACGCAGTATTTT.

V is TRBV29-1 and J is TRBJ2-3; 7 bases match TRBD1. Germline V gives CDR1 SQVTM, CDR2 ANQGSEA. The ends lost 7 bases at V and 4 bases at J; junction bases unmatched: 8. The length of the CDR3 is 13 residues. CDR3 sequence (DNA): TGCAGCGGAACAGGGGCTAGCCCAGATACGCAGTATTTT. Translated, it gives CSGTGASPDTQYF.

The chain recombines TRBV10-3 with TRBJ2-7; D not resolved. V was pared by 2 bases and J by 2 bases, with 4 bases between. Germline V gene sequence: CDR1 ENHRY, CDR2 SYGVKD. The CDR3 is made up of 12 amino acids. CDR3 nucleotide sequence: TGTGCCATCAGTGAGACCCCCTACGAGCAGTACTTC. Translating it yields CAISETPYEQYF.

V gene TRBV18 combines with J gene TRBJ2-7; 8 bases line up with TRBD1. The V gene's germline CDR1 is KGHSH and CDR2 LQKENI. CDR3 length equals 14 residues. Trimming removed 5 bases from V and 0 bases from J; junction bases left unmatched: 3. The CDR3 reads CASSLDRDSYEQYF. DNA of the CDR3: TGTGCCAGCTCATTGGACAGGGACTCCTACGAGCAGTACTTC.

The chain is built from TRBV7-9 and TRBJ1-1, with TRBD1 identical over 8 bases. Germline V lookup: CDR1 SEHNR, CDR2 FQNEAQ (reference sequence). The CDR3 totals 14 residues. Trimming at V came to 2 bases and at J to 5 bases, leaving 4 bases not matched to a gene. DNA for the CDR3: TGTGCCAGCAGCTTATATAACAGGGGGACTGAAGCTTTCTTT. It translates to CASSLYNRGTEAFF.

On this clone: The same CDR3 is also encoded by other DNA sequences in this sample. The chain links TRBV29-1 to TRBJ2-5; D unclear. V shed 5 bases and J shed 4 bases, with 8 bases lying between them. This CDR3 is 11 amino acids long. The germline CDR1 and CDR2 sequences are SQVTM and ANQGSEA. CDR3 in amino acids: CSVRVGETQYF. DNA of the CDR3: TGCAGCGTTAGGGTGGGAGAGACCCAGTACTTC. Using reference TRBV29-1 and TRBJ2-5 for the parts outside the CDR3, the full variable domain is SAVISQKPSRDICQRGTSLTIQCQVDSQVTMMFWYRQQPGQSLTLIATANQGSEATYESGFVIDKFPISRPNLTFSTLTVSNMSPEDSSIYLCSVRVGETQYFGPGTRLLVL.

The CDR3 nucleotides read TGCGCCAGCACAGAAATTCTAGCGGCTAGCACAGATACGCAGTATTTT. It codes for CASTEILAASTDTQYF. The chain employs TRBV5-1 and TRBJ2-3; 7 bases line up with TRBD2. The CDR3 has 16 amino acids. Trimming at V came to 6 bases and at J to 0 bases, leaving 10 bases not matched to a gene. The germline CDR1 and CDR2 sequences are SGHRS and YFSETQ.

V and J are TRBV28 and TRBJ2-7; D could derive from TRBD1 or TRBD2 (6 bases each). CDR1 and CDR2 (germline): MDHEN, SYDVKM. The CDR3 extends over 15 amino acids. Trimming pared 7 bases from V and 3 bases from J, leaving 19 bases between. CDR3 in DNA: TGTGCCAGCACCTTACCTGGTAGGGGGGACTACGAGCAGTACTTC. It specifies CASTLPGRGDYEQYF.

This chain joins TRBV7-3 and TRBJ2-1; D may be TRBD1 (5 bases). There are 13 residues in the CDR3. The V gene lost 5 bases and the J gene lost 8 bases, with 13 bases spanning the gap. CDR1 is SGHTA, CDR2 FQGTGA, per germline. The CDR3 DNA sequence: TGTGCCAGCAGCCCAATCGGCAGGGATGAGCAGTTCTTC. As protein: CASSPIGRDEQFF.

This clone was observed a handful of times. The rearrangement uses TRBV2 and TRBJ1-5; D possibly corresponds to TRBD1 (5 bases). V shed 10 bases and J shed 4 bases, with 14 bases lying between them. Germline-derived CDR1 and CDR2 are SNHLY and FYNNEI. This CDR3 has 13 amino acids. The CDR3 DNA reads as TGTGCCACCGACGACAAGGGGAATCAGCCCCAGCATTTT. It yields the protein CATDDKGNQPQHF.

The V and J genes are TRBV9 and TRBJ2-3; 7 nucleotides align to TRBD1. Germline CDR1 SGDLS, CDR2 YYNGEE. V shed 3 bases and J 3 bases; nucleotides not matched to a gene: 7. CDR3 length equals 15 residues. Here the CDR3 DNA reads TGTGCCAGCAGCGCCTTAGGGGGCGCGACAGATACGCAGTATTTT. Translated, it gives CASSALGGATDTQYF. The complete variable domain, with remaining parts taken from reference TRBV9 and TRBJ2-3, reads DSGVTQTPKHLITATGQRVTLRCSPRSGDLSVYWYQQSLDQGLQFLIQYYNGEERAKGNILERFSAQQFPDLHSELNLSSLELGDSALYFCASSALGGATDTQYFGPGTRLTVL.